This TCR beta chain derives from a study of regulatory T cells in long-lasting Graves disease. Library construction for TCR beta used iRepertoire HTBI primers and Arm-PCR of CDR3 regions. TCRdb redid the calling of the multiplex PCR reads with MiXCR, one entry per CDR3 protein. Of 550,000 to 600,000 distinct CDR3 sequences listed, 15% to 20% are singletons. This clonotype was seen repeatedly, ten times or more. Time point meaning: newly diagnosed GD, antithyroid drugs for less than 3 months. The TCR library was made from RNA extracted from PBMCs. The same sample was also studied in work on T cells in Graves' hyperthyroidism and ophthalmopathy.

This receptor was obtained from a man aged 18 to 30 with Graves disease. The sequencing used peripheral blood mononuclear cells (PBMCs), collected at new diagnosis, from a patient treated with antithyroid drugs.

CDR3 nucleotide sequence: TGTGCCCTCGGGGCACAGAATCAGCCCCAGCATTTT. It translates to CALGAQNQPQHF. The chain employs TRBV30 and TRBJ1-5; tentative D call: TRBD1 (5 bases). The CDR3 consists of 12 residues. Trimming shortened V by 8 bases and J by 4 bases, and 12 bases separated the two germline ends. Germline CDR1 is GTSNPN and CDR2 is SVGIG (reference sequence).